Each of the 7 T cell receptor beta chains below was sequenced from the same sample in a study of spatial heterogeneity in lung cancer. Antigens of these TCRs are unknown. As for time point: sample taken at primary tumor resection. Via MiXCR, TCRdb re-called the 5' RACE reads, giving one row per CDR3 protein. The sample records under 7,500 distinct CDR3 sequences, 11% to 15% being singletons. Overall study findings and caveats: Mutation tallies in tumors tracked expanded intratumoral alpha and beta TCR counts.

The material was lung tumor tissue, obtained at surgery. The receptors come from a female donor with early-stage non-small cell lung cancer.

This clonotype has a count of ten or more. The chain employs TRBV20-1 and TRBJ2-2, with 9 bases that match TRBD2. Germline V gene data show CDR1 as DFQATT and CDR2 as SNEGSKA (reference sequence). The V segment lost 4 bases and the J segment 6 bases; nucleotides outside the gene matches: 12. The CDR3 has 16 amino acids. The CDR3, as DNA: TGCAGTGCTAAAAGACGGGAGCGGGGGGCCCCCGGGGAGCTGTTTTTT. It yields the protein CSAKRRERGAPGELFF.

The CDR3, as DNA: TGTGCCAGCAGACTAGTCCCCAATTCACCCCTCCACTTT. Amino acid sequence: CASRLVPNSPLHF. V usage is TRBV11-2 and J usage is TRBJ1-6; D not certain. The CDR3 is 13 residues long. Germline V gene sequence: CDR1 SGHAT, CDR2 FQNNGV. Trimming took off 6 bases at V and 7 bases at J, with 10 bases between the two ends. Filled out from reference TRBV11-2 and TRBJ1-6, the complete variable domain reads EAGVAQSPRYKIIEKRQSVAFWCNPISGHATLYWYQQILGQGPKLLIQFQNNGVVDDSQLPKDRFSAERLKGVDSTLKIQPAKLEDSAVYLCASRLVPNSPLHFGNGTRLTVT.

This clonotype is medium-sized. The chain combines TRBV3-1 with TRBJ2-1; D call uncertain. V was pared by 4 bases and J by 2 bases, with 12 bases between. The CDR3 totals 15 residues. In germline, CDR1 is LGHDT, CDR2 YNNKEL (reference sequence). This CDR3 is CASSPRYRPYNEQFF. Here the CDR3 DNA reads TGTGCCAGCAGCCCTAGGTATCGACCCTACAATGAGCAGTTCTTC.

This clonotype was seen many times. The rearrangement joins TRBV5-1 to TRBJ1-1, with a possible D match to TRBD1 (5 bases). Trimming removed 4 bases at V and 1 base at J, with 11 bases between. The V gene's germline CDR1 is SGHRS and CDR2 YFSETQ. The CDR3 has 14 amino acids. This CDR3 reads CASSPAGSNTEAFF. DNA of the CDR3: TGCGCCAGCAGCCCCGCAGGGTCGAACACTGAAGCTTTCTTT. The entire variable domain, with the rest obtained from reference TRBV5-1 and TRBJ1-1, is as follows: KAGVTQTPRYLIKTRGQQVTLSCSPISGHRSVSWYQQTPGQGLQFLFEYFSETQRNKGNFPGRFSGRQFSNSRSEMNVSTLELGDSALYLCASSPAGSNTEAFFGQGTRLTVV.

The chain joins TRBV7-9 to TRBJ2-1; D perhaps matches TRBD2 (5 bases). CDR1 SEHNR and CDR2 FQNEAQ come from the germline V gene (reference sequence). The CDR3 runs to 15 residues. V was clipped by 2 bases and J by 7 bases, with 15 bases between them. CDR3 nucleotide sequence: TGTGCCAGCAGCTTACTAGGAGGCGTCAATAATGAGCAGTTCTTC. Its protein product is CASSLLGGVNNEQFF.

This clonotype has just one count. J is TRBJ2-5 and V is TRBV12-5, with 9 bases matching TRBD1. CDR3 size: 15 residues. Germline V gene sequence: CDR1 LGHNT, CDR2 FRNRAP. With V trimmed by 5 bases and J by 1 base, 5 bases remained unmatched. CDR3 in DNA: TGTGCTAGTGGTGACGGGACAGGGCTCCAAGAGACCCAGTACTTC. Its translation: CASGDGTGLQETQYF.

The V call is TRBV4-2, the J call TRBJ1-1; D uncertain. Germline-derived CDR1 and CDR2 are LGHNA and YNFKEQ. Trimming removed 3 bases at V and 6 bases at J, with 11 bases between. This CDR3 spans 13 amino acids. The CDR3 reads CASSQPGRPEAFF. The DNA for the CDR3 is TGTGCCAGCAGCCAGCCTGGGAGACCTGAAGCTTTCTTT.